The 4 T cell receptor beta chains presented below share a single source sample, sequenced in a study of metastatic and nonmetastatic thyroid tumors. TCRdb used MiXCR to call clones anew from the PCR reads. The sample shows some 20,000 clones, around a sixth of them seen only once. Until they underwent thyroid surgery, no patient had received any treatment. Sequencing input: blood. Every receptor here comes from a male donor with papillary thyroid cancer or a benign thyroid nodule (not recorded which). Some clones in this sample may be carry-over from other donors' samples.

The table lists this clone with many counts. The CDR3 here is CASSPTGHEQFF. Here the CDR3 DNA reads TGTGCCAGCAGTCCTACGGGGCATGAGCAGTTCTTC. The V gene is TRBV12-3 or TRBV12-4, the J gene TRBJ2-1; D may match TRBD1 or TRBD2 (5 bases each). The CDR3 runs 12 residues. V shed 5 bases and J shed 8 bases, with 10 bases lying between them.

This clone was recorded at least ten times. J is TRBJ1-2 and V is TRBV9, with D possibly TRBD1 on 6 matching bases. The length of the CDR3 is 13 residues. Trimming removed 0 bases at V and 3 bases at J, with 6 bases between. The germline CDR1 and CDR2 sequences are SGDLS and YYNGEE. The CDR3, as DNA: TGTGCCAGCAGCGTAGACAGGGACTATGGCTACACCTTC. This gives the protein CASSVDRDYGYTF. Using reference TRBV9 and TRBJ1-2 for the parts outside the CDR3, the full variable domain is DSGVTQTPKHLITATGQRVTLRCSPRSGDLSVYWYQQSLDQGLQFLIQYYNGEERAKGNILERFSAQQFPDLHSELNLSSLELGDSALYFCASSVDRDYGYTFGSGTRLTVV.

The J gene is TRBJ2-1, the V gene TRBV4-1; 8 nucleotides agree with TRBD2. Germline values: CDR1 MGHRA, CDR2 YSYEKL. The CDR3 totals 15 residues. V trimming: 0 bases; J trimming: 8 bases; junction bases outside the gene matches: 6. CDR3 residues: CASSQDQAGADEQFF. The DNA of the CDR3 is TGCGCCAGCAGCCAAGATCAAGCGGGAGCCGATGAGCAGTTCTTC.

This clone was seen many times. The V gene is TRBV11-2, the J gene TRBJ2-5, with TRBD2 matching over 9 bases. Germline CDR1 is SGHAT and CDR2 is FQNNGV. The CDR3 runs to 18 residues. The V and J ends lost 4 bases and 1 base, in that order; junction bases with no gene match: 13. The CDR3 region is CASSWSTAPGLAQETQYF. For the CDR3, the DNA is TGTGCCAGCAGCTGGAGTACCGCCCCGGGACTAGCCCAAGAGACCCAGTACTTC.